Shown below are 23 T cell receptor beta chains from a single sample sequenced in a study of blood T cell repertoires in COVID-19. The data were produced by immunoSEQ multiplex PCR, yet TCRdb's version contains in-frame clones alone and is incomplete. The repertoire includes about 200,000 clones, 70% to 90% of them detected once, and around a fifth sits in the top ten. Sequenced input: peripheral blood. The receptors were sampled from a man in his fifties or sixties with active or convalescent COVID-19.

DNA of the CDR3: TGTGCCAGCAGCCTGGACAGGGTAGTTTTTGGCTACACCTTC. This translates into CASSLDRVVFGYTF. The chain joins TRBV5-6 to TRBJ1-2; TRBD1 aligns across 8 bases. The CDR3 has 14 amino acids. V lost 4 bases and J lost 7; bases outside the gene matches: 9. Germline CDR1 reads SGHDT; CDR2 reads YYEEEE.

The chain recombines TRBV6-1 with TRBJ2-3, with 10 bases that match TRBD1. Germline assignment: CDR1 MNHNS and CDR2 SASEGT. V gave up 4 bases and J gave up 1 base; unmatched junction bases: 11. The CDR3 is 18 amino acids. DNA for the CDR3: TGTGCCAGCAGTGTCTTCCGGGACAGGGGCTCTGGCACAGATACGCAGTATTTT. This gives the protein CASSVFRDRGSGTDTQYF.

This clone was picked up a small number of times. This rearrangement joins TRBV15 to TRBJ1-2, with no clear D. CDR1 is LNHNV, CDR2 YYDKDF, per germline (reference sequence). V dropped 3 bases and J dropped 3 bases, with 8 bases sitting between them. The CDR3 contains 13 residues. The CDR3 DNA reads TGTGCCACCAGCAGCGGGGAGGACTATGGCTACACCTTC. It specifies CATSSGEDYGYTF.

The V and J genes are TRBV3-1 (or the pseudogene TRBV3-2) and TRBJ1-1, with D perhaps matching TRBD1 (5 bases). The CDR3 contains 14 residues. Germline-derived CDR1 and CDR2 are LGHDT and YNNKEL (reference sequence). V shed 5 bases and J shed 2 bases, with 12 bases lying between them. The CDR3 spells CASSFWDSNTEAFF. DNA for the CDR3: TGTGCCAGCAGCTTTTGGGACTCCAACACTGAAGCTTTCTTT.

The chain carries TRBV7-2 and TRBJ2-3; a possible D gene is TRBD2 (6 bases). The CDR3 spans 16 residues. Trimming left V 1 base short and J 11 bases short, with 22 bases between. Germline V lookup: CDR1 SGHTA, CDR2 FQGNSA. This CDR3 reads CASSLDQVVRWRGQYF. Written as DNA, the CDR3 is TGTGCCAGCAGCTTAGACCAGGTGGTAAGGTGGAGGGGGCAGTATTTT.

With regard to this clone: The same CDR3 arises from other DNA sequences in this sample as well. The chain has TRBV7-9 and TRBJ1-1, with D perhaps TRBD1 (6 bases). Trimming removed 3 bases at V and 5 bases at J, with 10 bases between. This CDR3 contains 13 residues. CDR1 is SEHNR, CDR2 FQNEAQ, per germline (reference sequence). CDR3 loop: CASSLEGGTEAFF. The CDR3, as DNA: TGTGCCAGCAGCTTGGAAGGGGGAACTGAAGCTTTCTTT.

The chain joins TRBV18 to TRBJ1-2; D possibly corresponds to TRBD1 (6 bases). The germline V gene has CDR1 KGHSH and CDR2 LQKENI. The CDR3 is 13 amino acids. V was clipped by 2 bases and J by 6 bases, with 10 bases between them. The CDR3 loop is CASSPVAGDGYTF. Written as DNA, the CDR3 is TGTGCCAGCTCACCAGTGGCAGGGGATGGCTACACCTTC.

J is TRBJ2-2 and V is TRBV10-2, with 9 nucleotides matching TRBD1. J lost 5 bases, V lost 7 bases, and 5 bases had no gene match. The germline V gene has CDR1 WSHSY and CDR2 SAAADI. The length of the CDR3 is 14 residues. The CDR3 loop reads CASKGQGSTGELFF. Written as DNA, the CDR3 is TGCGCCAGCAAAGGACAGGGGAGTACCGGGGAGCTGTTTTTT.

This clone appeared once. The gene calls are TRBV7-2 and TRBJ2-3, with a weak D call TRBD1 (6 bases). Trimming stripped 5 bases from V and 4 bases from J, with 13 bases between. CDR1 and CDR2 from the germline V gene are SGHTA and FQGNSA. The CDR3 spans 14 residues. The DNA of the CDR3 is TGTGCCAGCAGCCTGAGGGGGATTTCAGATACGCAGTATTTT. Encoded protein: CASSLRGISDTQYF.

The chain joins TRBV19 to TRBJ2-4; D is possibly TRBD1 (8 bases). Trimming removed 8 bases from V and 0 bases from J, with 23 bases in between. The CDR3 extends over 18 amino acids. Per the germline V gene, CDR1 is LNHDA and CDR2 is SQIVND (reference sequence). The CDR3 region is CASRAGQVDSLAKNIQYF. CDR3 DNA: TGTGCCAGTCGAGCGGGACAGGTGGATTCTCTAGCCAAAAACATTCAGTACTTC. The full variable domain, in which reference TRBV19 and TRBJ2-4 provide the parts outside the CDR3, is DGGITQSPKYLFRKEGQNVTLSCEQNLNHDAMYWYRQDPGQGLRLIYYSQIVNDFQKGDIAEGYSVSREKKESFPLTVTSAQKNPTAFYLCASRAGQVDSLAKNIQYFGAGTRLSVL.

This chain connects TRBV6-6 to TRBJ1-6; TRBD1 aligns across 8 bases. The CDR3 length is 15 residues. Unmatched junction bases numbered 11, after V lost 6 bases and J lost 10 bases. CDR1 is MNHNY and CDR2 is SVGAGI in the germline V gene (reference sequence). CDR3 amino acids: CASSLRTGRDSPLHF. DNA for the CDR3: TGTGCCAGCAGCCTTAGGACAGGGAGGGACTCACCCCTCCACTTT.

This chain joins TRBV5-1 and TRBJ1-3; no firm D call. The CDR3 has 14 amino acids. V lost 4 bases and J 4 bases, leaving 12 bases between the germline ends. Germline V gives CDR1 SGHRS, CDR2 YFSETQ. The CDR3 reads CASSQSTGGNTIYF. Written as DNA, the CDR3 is TGCGCCAGCAGCCAGTCAACCGGGGGAAACACCATATATTTT.

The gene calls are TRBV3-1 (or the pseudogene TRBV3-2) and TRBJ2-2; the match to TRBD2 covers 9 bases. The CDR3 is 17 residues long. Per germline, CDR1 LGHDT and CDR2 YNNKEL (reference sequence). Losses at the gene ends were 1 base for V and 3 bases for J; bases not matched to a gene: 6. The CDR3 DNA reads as TGTGCCAGCAGCCAAGCCGGACTAGCGTTTGACACCGGGGAGCTGTTTTTT. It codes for CASSQAGLAFDTGELFF.

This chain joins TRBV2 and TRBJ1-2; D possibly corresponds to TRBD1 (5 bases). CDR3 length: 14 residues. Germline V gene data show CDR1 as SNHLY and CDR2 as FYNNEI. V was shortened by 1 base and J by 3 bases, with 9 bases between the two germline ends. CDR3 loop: CASSEGQGYYGYTF. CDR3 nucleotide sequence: TGTGCCAGCAGTGAAGGGCAGGGCTACTATGGCTACACCTTC.

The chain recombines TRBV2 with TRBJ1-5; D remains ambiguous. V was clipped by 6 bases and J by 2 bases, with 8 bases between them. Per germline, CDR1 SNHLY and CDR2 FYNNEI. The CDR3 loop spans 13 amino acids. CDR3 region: CASRGQGNQPQHF. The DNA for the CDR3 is TGTGCCAGCAGGGGCCAGGGCAATCAGCCCCAGCATTTT.

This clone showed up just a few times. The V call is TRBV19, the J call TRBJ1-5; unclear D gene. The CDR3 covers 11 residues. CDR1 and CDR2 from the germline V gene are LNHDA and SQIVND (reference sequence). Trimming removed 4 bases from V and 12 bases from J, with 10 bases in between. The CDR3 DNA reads TGTGCCAGTAGTACAGGAAGTAGCCAGCATTTT. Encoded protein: CASSTGSSQHF.

As DNA, the CDR3 is TGTGCCAGCAGCCAATTACCTATCAGGGGAAGCGGCTCTGGGGCCAACGTCCTGACTTTC. It codes for CASSQLPIRGSGSGANVLTF. This chain links TRBV3-1 (or the pseudogene TRBV3-2) with TRBJ2-6, with a tentative D call TRBD1 (6 bases). Germline-derived CDR1 and CDR2 are LGHDT and YNNKEL (reference sequence). The CDR3 is 20 residues long. V lost 2 bases to trimming and J lost 0 bases, with 20 bases between them.

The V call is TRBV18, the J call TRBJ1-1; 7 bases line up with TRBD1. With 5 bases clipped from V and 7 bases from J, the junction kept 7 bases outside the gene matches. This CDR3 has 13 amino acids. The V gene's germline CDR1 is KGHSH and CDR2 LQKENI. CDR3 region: CASSVDRTFEAFF. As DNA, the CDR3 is TGTGCCAGCTCAGTGGACAGGACCTTTGAAGCTTTCTTT.

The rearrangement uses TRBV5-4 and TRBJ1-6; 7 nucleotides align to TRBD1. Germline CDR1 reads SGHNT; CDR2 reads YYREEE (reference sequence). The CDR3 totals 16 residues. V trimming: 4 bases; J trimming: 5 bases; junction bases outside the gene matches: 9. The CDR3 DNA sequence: TGTGCCAGCAGCCGAATGACCGACAGGGATAATTCACCCCTCCACTTT. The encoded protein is CASSRMTDRDNSPLHF.

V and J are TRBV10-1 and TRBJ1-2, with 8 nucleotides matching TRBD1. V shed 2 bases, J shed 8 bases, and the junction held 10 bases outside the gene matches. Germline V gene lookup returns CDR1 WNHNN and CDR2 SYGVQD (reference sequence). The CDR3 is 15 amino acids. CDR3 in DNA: TGCGCCAGCAGTGAGACCGGACAGGGTCTCTACGGCTACACCTTC. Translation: CASSETGQGLYGYTF.

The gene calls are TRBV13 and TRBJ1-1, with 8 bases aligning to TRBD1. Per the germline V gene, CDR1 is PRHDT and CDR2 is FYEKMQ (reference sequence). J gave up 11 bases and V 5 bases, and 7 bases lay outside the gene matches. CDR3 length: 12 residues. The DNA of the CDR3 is TGTGCCAGCAGCATCGCAGGGGGCCGGGCTTTCTTT. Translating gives CASSIAGGRAFF.

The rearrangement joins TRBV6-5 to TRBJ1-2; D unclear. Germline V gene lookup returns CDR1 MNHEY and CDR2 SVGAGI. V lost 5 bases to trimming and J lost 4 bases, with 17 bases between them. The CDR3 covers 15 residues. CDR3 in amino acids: CASSPNQVAGYGYTF. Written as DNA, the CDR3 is TGTGCCAGCAGTCCTAACCAGGTAGCGGGCTATGGCTACACCTTC.

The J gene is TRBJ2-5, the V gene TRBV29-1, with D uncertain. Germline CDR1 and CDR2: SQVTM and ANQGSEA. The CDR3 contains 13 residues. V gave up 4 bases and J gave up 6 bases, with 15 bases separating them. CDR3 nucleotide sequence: TGCAGCGTTGGATGGCCCCTCGTGAAGACCCAGTACTTC. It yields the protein CSVGWPLVKTQYF.